The clone carrying this T cell receptor beta chain was counted only a few times. No antigen is known for it. The CDR3 runs to 15 residues. The germline CDR1 and CDR2 sequences are SGHNT and YYREEE (reference sequence). The V end was cut by 0 bases, the J end by 3 bases, with 10 bases between. Primers: 60 Vbeta forward and 13 Jbeta reverse. The data were produced by immunoSEQ multiplex PCR, yet TCRdb's version contains in-frame clones alone and is incomplete. The repertoire includes about 150,000 clones, less than 80% of them detected once, and 1.8% sits in the top ten. This sample was included in a study of cytomegalovirus exposure and HLA in healthy donors. General study results and limits: The authors listed 164 TCR beta chains as cytomegalovirus-associated.

This receptor was identified in a female donor in good health and CMV-seropositive. Sequencing was done on a sample of PBMCs. V is TRBV5-4 and J is TRBJ2-1; D uncertain. The chain's CDR3 is CASSLVQSGYNEQFF. CDR3 nucleotides: TGTGCCAGCAGCTTGGTCCAGTCTGGCTACAATGAGCAGTTCTTC.